This TCR beta chain was recorded in a study of T cell responses to AZD1222 COVID-19 vaccine. In germline, CDR1 is SGHRS, CDR2 YFSETQ. Trimming stripped 4 bases from V and 0 bases from J, with 12 bases between. CDR3 size: 15 residues. Study-level findings and limits: A mostly white British donor set with more females was recruited, and clonal diversity was possibly underestimated. Spike regions recognized by vaccine-associated CD4 TCRs spanned the protein, led by 160-218 and 743-854.

Note on this clone: What it binds is unknown.

Using immunoSEQ multiplex PCR, the repertoire was profiled, and TCRdb retains in-frame clones only, with some absent. This table holds 100,000 or so clones, 80% to 90% found once. The V call is TRBV5-1, the J call TRBJ2-3; perhaps TRBD2 as D (5 bases). Sequencing was performed on peripheral blood, taken 28 days after the second AZD1222 dose. The source is an adult who received the AZD1222 COVID-19 vaccine. The CDR3 coding sequence is TGCGCCAGCAGCGTCGGGAAACCTAGCACAGATACGCAGTATTTT. Protein sequence: CASSVGKPSTDTQYF.